These 14 T cell receptor beta chains were all obtained from the same sample, sequenced in a study of vaccination and CD4 T cells after COVID-19. The study sequenced cultured CD4+ T cell DNA using the Oncomine TCR Beta short-read assay. TCRdb analysed the PCR reads with MiXCR anew, one entry per CDR3 protein. The sample has more than 10,000 distinct CDR3 sequences, under 65% seen once. Antigens for these TCRs are unknown. Documented treatment: approximately 11-day PBMC culture with coronavirus spike peptide pools or control peptides (ViraFEST assay). The sample comprised CD4+ T cells from blood, cultured in vitro. The receptors here all came from a human donor who had recovered from COVID-19.

The CDR3 sequence: CASSGIQGRTEAFF. CDR3 nucleotide sequence: TGTGCCAGCAGTGGGATCCAGGGACGAACTGAAGCTTTCTTT. This chain joins TRBV25-1 and TRBJ1-1; possibly TRBD1 for D (5 bases). Trimming stripped 4 bases from V and 5 bases from J, with 14 bases between. From germline, CDR1 is MGHDK and CDR2 SYGVNS. This CDR3 contains 14 residues.

J is TRBJ1-5 and V is TRBV4-1, with D possibly matching TRBD1 (6 bases). This CDR3 is built from 16 residues. Trimming cost V 2 bases and J 0 bases, with 11 bases left between them. In germline, CDR1 is MGHRA, CDR2 YSYEKL. CDR3 sequence reads: CASSQTQGYSNQPQHF. CDR3 DNA sequence: TGCGCCAGCAGCCAAACCCAGGGGTATAGCAATCAGCCCCAGCATTTT.

This clonotype was seen a handful of times. The chain combines TRBV6-2 or TRBV6-3 with TRBJ2-1; TRBD2 matches at 7 bases. Germline values: CDR1 MNHEY, CDR2 SVGEGT. The CDR3 totals 13 residues. The J segment lost 12 bases and the V segment lost 0 bases, leaving 5 bases of the junction unmatched. CDR3 region: CASSYSGGTWQFF. Written as DNA, the CDR3 is TGTGCCAGCAGTTACTCGGGGGGGACTTGGCAGTTCTTC.

This clonotype was observed a single time. This chain connects TRBV27 to TRBJ2-5; no definite D call. Germline V gives CDR1 MNHEY, CDR2 SMNVEV (reference sequence). Trimming took 1 base from V and 3 from J, leaving 18 bases between them. This CDR3 has 17 amino acids. CDR3 in amino acids: CASSLLLGIVTEETQYF. CDR3 nucleotides: TGTGCCAGCAGTTTATTGTTGGGGATAGTCACCGAAGAGACCCAGTACTTC.

This chain connects TRBV10-3 to TRBJ2-1; the match to TRBD2 covers 8 bases. The length of the CDR3 is 15 residues. The trim removed 0 bases at V and 4 bases at J, leaving 2 bases unmatched. Germline V lookup: CDR1 ENHRY, CDR2 SYGVKD. CDR3 region: CAISESLAGYNEQFF. In nucleotides, the CDR3 is TGTGCCATCAGTGAGTCGTTAGCGGGGTACAATGAGCAGTTCTTC.

This rearrangement joins TRBV21-1 to TRBJ1-5. TRBV21-1 counts as a pseudogene. The CDR3 covers 18 residues. The CDR3 DNA is TGTGCCAGCAGCAAAGCCCCGCCGCCTTGGCGGCACAATCAGCCCCAGCATTTT. Translation gives CASSKAPPPWRHNQPQHF.

This chain uses TRBV28 with TRBJ1-2; D perhaps matches TRBD1 (6 bases). The CDR3 sequence is 12 residues long. The germline CDR1 and CDR2 sequences are MDHEN and SYDVKM. V was clipped by 8 bases and J by 4 bases, with 11 bases between them. CDR3 protein: CASGTGLYGYTF. DNA of the CDR3: TGTGCCAGCGGCACAGGGCTCTATGGCTACACCTTC.

The chain employs TRBV5-1 and TRBJ2-1; 15 bases fit TRBD2. The CDR3 consists of 16 residues. Germline CDR1 is SGHRS and CDR2 is YFSETQ. The V and J ends lost 2 bases and 7 bases, in that order; junction bases with no gene match: 4. This CDR3 is CASSLTGTSGGNEQFF. CDR3 in DNA: TGCGCCAGCAGCTTAACCGGGACTAGCGGGGGGAATGAGCAGTTCTTC. Combining the CDR3 with reference TRBV5-1 and TRBJ2-1 gives the whole variable domain KAGVTQTPRYLIKTRGQQVTLSCSPISGHRSVSWYQQTPGQGLQFLFEYFSETQRNKGNFPGRFSGRQFSNSRSEMNVSTLELGDSALYLCASSLTGTSGGNEQFFGPGTRLTVL.

V usage is TRBV11-3 and J usage is TRBJ2-1, with D unclear. The CDR3 extends over 15 amino acids. Trimming stripped 5 bases from V and 6 bases from J, with 17 bases between. Germline CDR1 is SGHNT and CDR2 is YENEEA. CDR3 in amino acids: CASSHSSGASNEQFF. The CDR3 bases are TGTGCCAGCAGCCACAGTTCTGGCGCCTCCAATGAGCAGTTCTTC. The entire variable domain, with the rest obtained from reference TRBV11-3 and TRBJ2-1, is as follows: EAGVVQSPRYKIIEKKQPVAFWCNPISGHNTLYWYLQNLGQGPELLIRYENEEAVDDSQLPKDRFSAERLKGVDSTLKIQPAELGDSAVYLCASSHSSGASNEQFFGPGTRLTVL.

This clonotype was observed a handful of times. V and J are TRBV6-1 and TRBJ2-4, with 10 bases that match TRBD2. V trimming: 6 bases; J trimming: 5 bases; junction bases outside the gene matches: 13. CDR1 and CDR2 from the germline V gene are MNHNS and SASEGT. The length of the CDR3 is 17 residues. DNA of the CDR3: TGTGCCAGCAGCGTACTCTCTAGCGGGAGCTCGGAAAACATTCAGTACTTC. Translated: CASSVLSSGSSENIQYF.

This chain links TRBV30 with TRBJ2-7, with 11 positions matching TRBD2. This CDR3 comprises 14 residues. V was clipped by 2 bases and J by 4 bases; unmatched bases: 4. Germline values: CDR1 GTSNPN, CDR2 SVGIG (reference sequence). The CDR3 reads CAWSFGTSGYEQYF. As DNA, the CDR3 is TGTGCCTGGAGTTTCGGGACTAGCGGATACGAGCAGTACTTC. Full variable domain (remainder filled in from reference TRBV30 and TRBJ2-7): SQTIHQWPATLVQPVGSPLSLECTVEGTSNPNLYWYRQAAGRGLQLLFYSVGIGQISSEVPQNLSASRPQDRQFILSSKKLLLSDSGFYLCAWSFGTSGYEQYFGPGTRLTVT.

Of note for this clonotype: The junction departs from germline at one end; a sequencing error may be responsible. V is TRBV20-1 and J is TRBJ1-2; TRBD1 aligns across 10 bases. Germline CDR1 is DFQATT and CDR2 is SNEGSKA (reference sequence). The CDR3 spans 14 residues. As DNA, the CDR3 is TGCAGTGCAAGGGGGACAGGGGCAAACTGTGGCTACACCTTC. This gives the protein CSARGTGANCGYTF.

The rearrangement links TRBV5-6 to TRBJ1-1, with 12 nucleotides matching TRBD1. The V gene end was trimmed by 4 bases and the J gene end by 0 bases; junction bases not matched to a gene: 7. The CDR3 covers 17 residues. In germline, CDR1 is SGHDT, CDR2 YYEEEE. CDR3 nucleotides: TGTGCCAGCAGCGGGGACAGGGGGCTTGCTGTGAACACTGAAGCTTTCTTT. It specifies CASSGDRGLAVNTEAFF.

The V call is TRBV5-4, the J call TRBJ2-1, with 12 bases aligning to TRBD2. The ends lost 2 bases at V and 8 bases at J; junction bases unmatched: 8. Germline values: CDR1 SGHNT, CDR2 YYREEE (reference sequence). CDR3 length: 16 amino acids. The CDR3 reads CASSLRLAGVFDEQFF. The CDR3, as DNA: TGTGCCAGCAGCTTAAGACTAGCGGGAGTATTCGATGAGCAGTTCTTC.